This T cell receptor beta chain was profiled in a study of OX40 agonist ivuxolimab in advanced cancers. The assay was immunoSEQ multiplex PCR, and TCRdb's table has in-frame clones only and misses some. The sample shows around 30,000 clones, approximately 86% of them seen only once. The CDR3 totals 15 residues. The V end lost 4 bases, the J end lost 5 bases, and 16 bases lay between the germline ends. Findings of the study overall: Patients with a partial response at 0.1-3.0 mg/kg had among the lowest clonal expansion. On average, CD8+ T cells showed a greater number of expanded clones than CD4+.

To note about this clone: What it binds is not known.

The rearrangement links TRBV7-1 to TRBJ2-3; TRBD1 might be the D (5 bases). TRBV7-1 is classed as an ORF, of uncertain function. This TCR was sampled from an adult with an advanced solid tumor such as melanoma, head and neck, liver or kidney cancer. This specimen was CD4+ or CD8+ T cells sorted from blood, taken in a trial of the OX40 agonist ivuxolimab. CDR3 in DNA: TGTGCCAGCAGCTTTGGGCAGGGCGAGAGAGATACGCAGTATTTT. It specifies CASSFGQGERDTQYF.